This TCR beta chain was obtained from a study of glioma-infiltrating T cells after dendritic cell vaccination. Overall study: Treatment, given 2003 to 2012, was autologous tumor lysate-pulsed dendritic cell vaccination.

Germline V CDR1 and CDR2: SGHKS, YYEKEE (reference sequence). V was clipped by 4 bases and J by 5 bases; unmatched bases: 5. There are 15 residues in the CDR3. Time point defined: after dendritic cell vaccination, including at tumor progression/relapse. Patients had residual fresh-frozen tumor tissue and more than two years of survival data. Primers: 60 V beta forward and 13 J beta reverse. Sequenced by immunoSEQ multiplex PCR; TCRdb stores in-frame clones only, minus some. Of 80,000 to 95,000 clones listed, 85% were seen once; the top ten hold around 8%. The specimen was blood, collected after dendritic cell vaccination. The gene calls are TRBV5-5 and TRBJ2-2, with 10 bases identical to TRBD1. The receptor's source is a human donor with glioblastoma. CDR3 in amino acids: CASSQRTGGTGELFF. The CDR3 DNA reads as TGTGCCAGCAGCCAACGGACAGGGGGAACCGGGGAGCTGTTTTTT. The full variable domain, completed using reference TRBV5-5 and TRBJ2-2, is DAGVTQSPTHLIKTRGQQVTLRCSPISGHKSVSWYQQVLGQGPQFIFQYYEKEERGRGNFPDRFSARQFPNYSSELNVNALLLGDSALYLCASSQRTGGTGELFFGEGSRLTVL.